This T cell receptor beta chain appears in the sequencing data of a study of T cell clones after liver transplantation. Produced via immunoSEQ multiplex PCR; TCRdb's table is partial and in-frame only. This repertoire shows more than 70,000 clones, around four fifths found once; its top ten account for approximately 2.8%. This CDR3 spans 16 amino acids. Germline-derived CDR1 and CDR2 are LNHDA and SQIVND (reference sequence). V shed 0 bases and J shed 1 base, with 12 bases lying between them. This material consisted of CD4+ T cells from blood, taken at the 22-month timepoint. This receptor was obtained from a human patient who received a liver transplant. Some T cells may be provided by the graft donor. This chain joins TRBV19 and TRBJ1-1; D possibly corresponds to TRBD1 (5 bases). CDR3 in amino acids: CASSIEGHWGNTEAFF. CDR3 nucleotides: TGTGCCAGTAGTATAGAAGGACATTGGGGGAACACTGAAGCTTTCTTT. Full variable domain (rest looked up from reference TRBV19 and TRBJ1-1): DGGITQSPKYLFRKEGQNVTLSCEQNLNHDAMYWYRQDPGQGLRLIYYSQIVNDFQKGDIAEGYSVSREKKESFPLTVTSAQKNPTAFYLCASSIEGHWGNTEAFFGQGTRLTVV.